Reported below is one TCR beta chain. What it binds is unknown. CDR1 and CDR2 from the germline V gene are SNHLY and FYNNEI. This CDR3 spans 14 amino acids. After removal of 8 bases from V and 2 bases from J, the junction contained 5 bases not matched to a gene. Clones were read by immunoSEQ multiplex PCR, and TCRdb kept only the in-frame ones, dropping some. The sample holds roughly 120,000 clones, 70% to 90% seen once. The record originates from a study of T cell responses to AZD1222 COVID-19 vaccine. Looking at the study overall: Investigators merged groups given second doses at roughly 4 or roughly 12 weeks.

Findings of the study overall: Seropositivity was recorded at baseline in only 6 or 7 AZD1222 recipients.

The chain carries TRBV2 and TRBJ2-3, with 9 nucleotides matching TRBD1. This sequence originates from an adult in good health. The specimen was peripheral blood, collected on day 0 of AZD1222 vaccination. CDR3: CASSRQGDTDTQYF. As DNA, the CDR3 is TGTGCCAGCTCCCGACAGGGGGACACAGATACGCAGTATTTT. Based on the CDR3 plus reference TRBV2 and TRBJ2-3, the full variable domain is EPEVTQTPSHQVTQMGQEVILRCVPISNHLYFYWYRQILGQKVEFLVSFYNNEISEKSEIFDDQFSVERPDGSNFTLKIRSTKLEDSAMYFCASSRQGDTDTQYFGPGTRLTVL.